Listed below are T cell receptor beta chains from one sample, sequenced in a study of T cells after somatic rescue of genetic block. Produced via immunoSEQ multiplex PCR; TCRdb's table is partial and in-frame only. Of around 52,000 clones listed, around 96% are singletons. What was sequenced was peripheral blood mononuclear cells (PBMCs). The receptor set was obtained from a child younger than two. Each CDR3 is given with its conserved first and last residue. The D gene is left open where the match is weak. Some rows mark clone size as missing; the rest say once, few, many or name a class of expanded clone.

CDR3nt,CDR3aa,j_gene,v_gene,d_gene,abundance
TGTGCCAGCAGCTTAGGGGGCACAGATACGCAGTATTTT,CASSLGGTDTQYF,TRBJ2-3,TRBV13,NA,NA
TGTGCCAGCAGCTTGAGGGTTTCTAACACAGATACGCAGTATTTT,CASSLRVSNTDTQYF,TRBJ2-3,TRBV5-4,NA,NA
TGTGCCAGCTCACCGGGACAGGGGGCGAACTCTGAAGCTTTCTTT,CASSPGQGANSEAFF,TRBJ1-1,TRBV18,TRBD1,NA
TGTGCCAGTAGTATAGCCGGGGTCAATCAGCCCCAGCATTTT,CASSIAGVNQPQHF,TRBJ1-5,TRBV19,NA,NA
TGTGCCTGGAGTGGGAACAACTATGGCTACACCTTC,CAWSGNNYGYTF,TRBJ1-2,TRBV30,NA,once
TGTGCCAGCAGCTTAGCGCGACTAGCGGTAGATACGCAGTATTTT,CASSLARLAVDTQYF,TRBJ2-3,TRBV7-2,TRBD2,once
TGTGCCAGCAGCTGGGGGGGGTCGGATCAGCCCCAGCATTTT,CASSWGGSDQPQHF,TRBJ1-5,TRBV4-2,NA,NA
TGTGCCAGCAGCGTAGGACTAGCGGGAGCCGGGGAGCTGTTTTTT,CASSVGLAGAGELFF,TRBJ2-2,TRBV9,TRBD2,NA
TGTGCCAGCAGCAAACAGGGGGTTTACGAGCAGTACTTC,CASSKQGVYEQYF,TRBJ2-7,TRBV21-1,NA,NA
TGCGCCAGCAGACGACAGGGGGTCGGGGAGACCCAGTACTTC,CASRRQGVGETQYF,TRBJ2-5,TRBV5-1,TRBD1,NA
TGTGCCAGCAGCGTAGTAGCGGTCCCCGGCGATACGCAGTATTTT,CASSVVAVPGDTQYF,TRBJ2-3,TRBV9,NA,NA
TGTGCCAGCAGAACCGGGACTAGCGGCTCCTACGAGCAGTACTTC,CASRTGTSGSYEQYF,TRBJ2-7,TRBV6-1,TRBD2,NA
TGCAGCGCCTACACCGGGGAGCTGTTTTTT,CSAYTGELFF,TRBJ2-2,TRBV29-1,NA,NA
TGTGCCAGCAGTCGACTAGCGGGAGGGCCCTACGAGCAGTACTTC,CASSRLAGGPYEQYF,TRBJ2-7,TRBV7-2,TRBD2,few
TGTGCCACCGGGGCTTCCTACAATGAGCAGTTCTTC,CATGASYNEQFF,TRBJ2-1,TRBV28,NA,NA
TGTGCCTTGGGACAGGGAGAGACCCAGTACTTC,CALGQGETQYF,TRBJ2-5,TRBV30,TRBD1,once
TGTGCCAGCAGTTACGGGACAGGGCTTGGCTACACCTTC,CASSYGTGLGYTF,TRBJ1-2,TRBV6-5,TRBD1,NA